The 19 T cell receptor beta chains in this list originate from one sample, sequenced in a study of regulatory T cells in long-lasting Graves disease (dated by TCRdb to about 2021). Reading the label with the study, this specimen's time point is: newly diagnosed GD, antithyroid drugs for less than 3 months. RNA was extracted from PBMCs in TRIzol for both TCR sequencing and RNA sequencing. The library was generated by multiplex PCR. Sequencing relied on an Illumina HiSeq 4000. TCR beta libraries were built with iRepertoire HTBI primers and Arm-PCR amplification of CDR3 regions. The public reads were reanalyzed by TCRdb: fastp trimming at Q25, MiXCR alignment, in-frame beta chains only. Merged by CDR3 protein, the rows form single entries marked with the most common genes and DNA. The sample table records about 540,000 distinct CDR3 sequences; about 14% of these occur just once. The ten largest clones capture under 10% of the sample.

This sample was also put to use in a study of T cells in Graves' hyperthyroidism and ophthalmopathy.

Specimen: peripheral blood mononuclear cells (PBMCs), collected at new diagnosis, from a patient treated with antithyroid drugs. Source of these receptors: a man under 40 with Graves disease. Donor details come from another sample of the same person, matched by shared clones.

This clonotype was recorded at least ten times. This chain links TRBV2 with TRBJ2-7; tentatively, D is TRBD1 (6 bases). Germline V CDR1 and CDR2: SNHLY, FYNNEI. The V gene lost 6 bases and the J gene lost 2 bases, with 14 bases spanning the gap. This CDR3 contains 14 residues. CDR3 DNA sequence: TGTGCCAGCAGCGCCAAACAGGGAACCTACGAGCAGTACTTC. Protein product: CASSAKQGTYEQYF.

This clonotype has a single count. CDR3 sequence: CASVRPSGSYEQYF. CDR3 in DNA: TGTGCCAGCGTCCGACCTAGCGGGTCCTACGAGCAGTACTTC. The gene calls are TRBV2 and TRBJ2-7, with TRBD2 identical over 8 bases. CDR3 length equals 14 residues. Per the germline V gene, CDR1 is SNHLY and CDR2 is FYNNEI. Trimming cost V 8 bases and J 1 base; bases outside gene matches: 7.

The table lists this clonotype with many counts. CDR3 DNA sequence: TGTGCCAGCAGTACCCGGGACAGGGGGGATCAGCCCCAGCATTTT. Amino acids: CASSTRDRGDQPQHF. The chain has TRBV27 and TRBJ1-5, with TRBD1 matching over 11 bases. V lost 5 bases, J lost 5 bases, and 5 bases stayed unmatched. From germline, CDR1 is MNHEY and CDR2 SMNVEV (reference sequence). The CDR3 loop spans 15 amino acids.

This clonotype was counted at least ten times. This chain links TRBV29-1 with TRBJ2-7; D possibly uses TRBD1 or TRBD2 (6 bases each). Trimming took 7 bases from V and 7 from J, leaving 23 bases between them. Germline CDR1 and CDR2: SQVTM and ANQGSEA. The CDR3 has 14 residues. CDR3 bases: TGCAGCGGCGGGGAAACAGTTGGGGGCAAAGAGCAGTACTTC. As protein: CSGGETVGGKEQYF.

In this sample, this clonotype turned up a few times. This chain links TRBV4-1 with TRBJ2-7, with 7 bases fitting TRBD2. The CDR3 sequence is 13 residues long. From germline, CDR1 is MGHRA and CDR2 YSYEKL. J lost 6 bases, V lost 3 bases, and 5 bases had no gene match. DNA for the CDR3: TGCGCCAGCAGCCACGGCAGGGAGGGCGAGCAGTACTTC. Residues: CASSHGREGEQYF.

This clonotype was seen ten or more times. V is TRBV27 and J is TRBJ2-4; D may be TRBD1 or TRBD2 (6 bases each). The CDR3 totals 14 residues. The germline V and J ends were trimmed by 4 bases and 7 bases, with 14 bases remaining between them. Germline V lookup: CDR1 MNHEY, CDR2 SMNVEV (reference sequence). As DNA, the CDR3 is TGTGCCAGCAGTTGGTCGGGGGCCCGGAACATTCAGTACTTC. This codes for CASSWSGARNIQYF.

This clonotype was observed many times. The chain couples TRBV10-3 to TRBJ2-7; D could derive from TRBD1 or TRBD2 (5 bases each). CDR3 length: 13 residues. Per the germline V gene, CDR1 is ENHRY and CDR2 is SYGVKD. V lost 6 bases and J 3 bases, leaving 12 bases between the germline ends. CDR3 amino acids: CAISRDGLYEQYF. In DNA, the CDR3 is TGTGCCATCAGCCGGGACGGTCTCTACGAGCAGTACTTC.

The rearrangement joins TRBV27 to TRBJ2-1; D is ambiguous. The CDR3 sequence is 13 residues long. The germline V gene has CDR1 MNHEY and CDR2 SMNVEV (reference sequence). Trimming pared 2 bases from V and 9 bases from J, leaving 11 bases between. This chain's CDR3 is CASSLGSSGEQFF. The DNA for the CDR3 is TGTGCCAGCAGTTTAGGGTCCTCCGGTGAGCAGTTCTTC.

This chain joins TRBV19 and TRBJ2-1, with no clear D. This CDR3 is built from 15 residues. The ends were cut back, 5 bases at V and 7 bases at J, with 18 bases in the middle. The germline gives CDR1 LNHDA, CDR2 SQIVND (reference sequence). CDR3 nucleotides: TGTGCCAGTAGTCCTTCCTCGACCGTGAGTAATGAGCAGTTCTTC. This encodes CASSPSSTVSNEQFF.

This clonotype was detected only a few times. The V gene is TRBV27, the J gene TRBJ2-7, with 9 bases matching TRBD1. Germline loops: CDR1 MNHEY, CDR2 SMNVEV (reference sequence). V shed 3 bases, J shed 0 bases, and the junction held 6 bases outside the gene matches. The CDR3 loop spans 16 amino acids. The CDR3 DNA is TGTGCCAGCAGTTTTTGGGGACAGGGCGGCTCCTACGAGCAGTACTTC. Its translation is CASSFWGQGGSYEQYF.

The chain combines TRBV19 with TRBJ2-5; TRBD2 aligns across 12 bases. Trimming took 3 bases from V and 5 from J; bases not matched to a gene: 7. This CDR3 comprises 16 residues. Germline V lookup: CDR1 LNHDA, CDR2 SQIVND (reference sequence). The chain's CDR3 is CASSMLAGGASETQYF. DNA of the CDR3: TGTGCCAGTAGTATGCTAGCGGGAGGGGCGTCCGAGACCCAGTACTTC.

This clonotype appeared many times. The chain joins TRBV13 to TRBJ2-5, with TRBD2 matching 13 bases. Trimming removed 4 bases from V and 7 bases from J; junction bases left unmatched: 9. The CDR3 consists of 16 residues. CDR1 and CDR2 from the germline V gene are PRHDT and FYEKMQ (reference sequence). The DNA for the CDR3 is TGTGCCAGCAGCTGGACTAGCGGGAGTAAGGGTGGGACCCAGTACTTC. Protein sequence: CASSWTSGSKGGTQYF.

This clonotype was picked up many times. CDR3 in amino acids: CASSRLAGDSYEQYF. DNA for the CDR3: TGTGCCAGCAGTAGACTAGCGGGAGACTCCTACGAGCAGTACTTC. The chain combines TRBV12-3 or TRBV12-4 with TRBJ2-7; 12 positions match TRBD2. V lost 5 bases to trimming and J lost 0 bases; unmatched junction nucleotides: 2. The CDR3 covers 15 residues.

Remarks on this clonotype: This sequence is one base from a far larger clone and is likely a read error. The V gene is TRBV3-1, the J gene TRBJ2-5, with 7 positions matching TRBD1. The trim removed 7 bases at V and 11 bases at J, leaving 10 bases unmatched. Germline CDR1 reads LGHDT; CDR2 reads YNNKEL (reference sequence). This CDR3 region has 12 residues. The CDR3 DNA reads as TGTGCCAGCAACAGGGGAAATAATGAGCAGTACTTC. This sequence encodes CASNRGNNEQYF.

This clonotype has ten or more counts. The chain uses TRBV5-1 and TRBJ2-3; 11 nucleotides line up with TRBD2. Unmatched junction bases numbered 8, after V lost 3 bases and J lost 5 bases. The CDR3 spans 16 residues. Germline lookup yields CDR1 SGHRS and CDR2 YFSETQ. The chain's CDR3 is CASSSLAGGGGDTQYF. The CDR3 region has the DNA TGCGCCAGCAGCTCTCTAGCGGGAGGCGGAGGAGATACGCAGTATTTT. The full variable domain, with the rest looked up from reference TRBV5-1 and TRBJ2-3, is KAGVTQTPRYLIKTRGQQVTLSCSPISGHRSVSWYQQTPGQGLQFLFEYFSETQRNKGNFPGRFSGRQFSNSRSEMNVSTLELGDSALYLCASSSLAGGGGDTQYFGPGTRLTVL.

This clonotype appeared many times. V gene TRBV2 combines with J gene TRBJ1-6, with 7 nucleotides matching TRBD1. Germline CDR1 is SNHLY and CDR2 is FYNNEI. V was pared by 7 bases and J by 7 bases, with 7 bases of the junction left unmatched. This CDR3 has 14 residues. Written as DNA, the CDR3 is TGTGCCAGCAAAGAGGGGGCGCAGAATTCACCCCTCCACTTT. It specifies CASKEGAQNSPLHF. Combining the CDR3 with reference TRBV2 and TRBJ1-6 gives the whole variable domain EPEVTQTPSHQVTQMGQEVILRCVPISNHLYFYWYRQILGQKVEFLVSFYNNEISEKSEIFDDQFSVERPDGSNFTLKIRSTKLEDSAMYFCASKEGAQNSPLHFGNGTRLTVT.

The rearrangement joins TRBV5-1 to TRBJ2-1; no reliable D call. Germline CDR1 SGHRS, CDR2 YFSETQ. Trimming removed 9 bases from V and 5 bases from J, with 12 bases in between. The CDR3 covers 12 residues. The CDR3 region has the DNA TGCGCCACCACGGATGGTGACAATGAGCAGTTCTTC. Protein product: CATTDGDNEQFF.

On this clonotype: This may arise from a read error, as a much more abundant clone is one base away. The CDR3 protein is CASSQEWATEAFF. Here the CDR3 DNA reads TGTGCCAGCAGCCAAGAGTGGGCAACTGAAGCTTTCTTT. The chain carries TRBV7-2 and TRBJ1-1, with D uncertain. This CDR3 is built from 13 residues. V lost 5 bases and J 5 bases, leaving 12 bases between the germline ends. In germline, CDR1 is SGHTA, CDR2 FQGNSA.

V is TRBV4-2 and J is TRBJ2-3; D is unclear. CDR1 is LGHNA and CDR2 is YNFKEQ in the germline V gene. The CDR3 totals 16 residues. The V end lost 0 bases, the J end lost 9 bases, and 19 bases lay between the germline ends. CDR3 nucleotides: TGTGCCAGCAGCCAAGATCCTGGGAACTTCGGCTTAACGCAGTATTTT. This sequence encodes CASSQDPGNFGLTQYF.